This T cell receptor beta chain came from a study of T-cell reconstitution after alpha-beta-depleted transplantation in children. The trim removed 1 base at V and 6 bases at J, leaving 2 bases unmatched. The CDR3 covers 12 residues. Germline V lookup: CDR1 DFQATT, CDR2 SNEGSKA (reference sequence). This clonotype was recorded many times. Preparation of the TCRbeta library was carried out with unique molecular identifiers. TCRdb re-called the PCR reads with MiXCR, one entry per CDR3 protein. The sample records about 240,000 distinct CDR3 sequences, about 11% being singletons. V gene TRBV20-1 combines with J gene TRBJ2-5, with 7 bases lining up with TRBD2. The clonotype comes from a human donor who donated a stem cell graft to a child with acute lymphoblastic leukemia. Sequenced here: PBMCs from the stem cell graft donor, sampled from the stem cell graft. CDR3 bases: TGCAGTGCTAGAGGGGAGGGGCAGACCCAGTACTTC. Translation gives CSARGEGQTQYF.